The 22 T cell receptor beta chains below all came from one sample that was sequenced in a study of PD-1 blockade in mismatch repair-deficient tumors. Profiling relied on immunoSEQ multiplex PCR, and the TCRdb table lists in-frame clones only, not all of them. Among over 60,000 clones listed, 70% to 90% were seen once. Sequencing used peripheral blood, obtained 52 weeks after starting pembrolizumab. These TCRs come from an adult with mismatch repair-deficient cancer.

The chain uses TRBV7-2 and TRBJ2-7; TRBD1 matches at 7 bases. Germline V CDR1 and CDR2: SGHTA, FQGNSA. The J segment lost 0 bases and the V segment lost 0 bases, leaving 5 bases of the junction unmatched. This CDR3 has 16 amino acids. For the CDR3, the DNA is TGTGCCAGCAGCTTAGCTACGGGACAGCTCTCCTACGAGCAGTACTTC. This sequence encodes CASSLATGQLSYEQYF.

This chain uses TRBV29-1 with TRBJ2-6, with 8 positions matching TRBD1. The CDR3 length is 17 residues. Germline V CDR1 and CDR2: SQVTM, ANQGSEA. V shed 0 bases, J shed 0 bases, and the junction held 4 bases outside the gene matches. The CDR3 region is CSVEDPGGTSGANVLTF. The CDR3, as DNA: TGCAGCGTTGAAGATCCAGGGGGCACCTCTGGGGCCAACGTCCTGACTTTC.

This clone was counted a few times. The gene calls are TRBV4-1 and TRBJ2-1; D is ambiguous. V was shortened by 0 bases and J by 4 bases, with 7 bases between the two germline ends. This CDR3 comprises 14 residues. The germline V gene encodes CDR1 MGHRA and CDR2 YSYEKL. This CDR3 is CASSQESLYNEQFF. The CDR3 DNA sequence: TGCGCCAGCAGCCAAGAAAGCCTGTACAATGAGCAGTTCTTC.

V gene TRBV5-1 combines with J gene TRBJ2-5; TRBD2 aligns across 14 bases. V lost 2 bases and J lost 3; bases outside the gene matches: 3. Germline CDR1 SGHRS, CDR2 YFSETQ. CDR3 length: 16 amino acids. CDR3 sequence (DNA): TGCGCCAGCAGCTTACCGGGACTAGCGGGAGAAGAGACCCAGTACTTC. It yields the protein CASSLPGLAGEETQYF.

The chain recombines TRBV10-2 with TRBJ2-3; TRBD2 might be the D (6 bases). Trimming pared 8 bases from V and 6 bases from J, leaving 15 bases between. The germline gives CDR1 WSHSY, CDR2 SAAADI. The CDR3 sequence is 13 residues long. CDR3 residues: CASGRLVSDTQYF. In DNA form, the CDR3 reads TGCGCCAGCGGACGACTAGTTTCTGATACGCAGTATTTT.

The rearrangement joins TRBV28 to TRBJ1-5; D remains unclear. In germline, CDR1 is MDHEN, CDR2 SYDVKM. The V gene lost 7 bases and the J gene lost 2 bases, with 12 bases spanning the gap. This CDR3 has 14 amino acids. The CDR3 here is CASNQERGNQPQHF. CDR3 nucleotide sequence: TGTGCCAGCAACCAGGAGAGGGGCAATCAGCCCCAGCATTTT.

The chain carries TRBV7-9 and TRBJ2-7, with TRBD1 matching over 10 bases. CDR3 length: 15 residues. Germline assignment: CDR1 SEHNR and CDR2 FQNEAQ (reference sequence). With V trimmed by 4 bases and J by 3 bases, 6 bases remained unmatched. This CDR3 reads CASSSLRDRGYEQYF. CDR3 bases: TGTGCCAGCAGCTCCCTCCGGGACAGGGGCTACGAGCAGTACTTC. The entire variable domain, with the rest obtained from reference TRBV7-9 and TRBJ2-7, is as follows: DTGVSQNPRHKITKRGQNVTFRCDPISEHNRLYWYRQTLGQGPEFLTYFQNEAQLEKSRLLSDRFSAERPKGSFSTLEIQRTEQGDSAMYLCASSSLRDRGYEQYFGPGTRLTVT.

The chain is built from TRBV6-1 and TRBJ2-7, with TRBD2 matching 8 bases. Germline V gene lookup returns CDR1 MNHNS and CDR2 SASEGT. The trim removed 1 base at V and 0 bases at J, leaving 8 bases unmatched. The length of the CDR3 is 17 residues. The CDR3 DNA reads as TGTGCCAGCAGTGAAGATGATAGCGGGATCCTCTCCTACGAGCAGTACTTC. The encoded protein is CASSEDDSGILSYEQYF.

This chain uses TRBV4-1 with TRBJ2-3, with no clear D. Germline V gene data show CDR1 as MGHRA and CDR2 as YSYEKL. CDR3 size: 18 residues. V was clipped by 0 bases and J by 2 bases, with 18 bases between them. The CDR3 region has the DNA TGCGCCAGCAGCCAAGATGAGCAGTGGGAATCGATCACAGATACGCAGTATTTT. Amino acid sequence: CASSQDEQWESITDTQYF.

CDR3 sequence reads: CAIGTGVNTEAFF. The CDR3 region has the DNA TGTGCCATCGGGACAGGGGTGAACACTGAAGCTTTCTTT. V usage is TRBV10-3 and J usage is TRBJ1-1; TRBD1 matches at 10 bases. Germline CDR1 ENHRY, CDR2 SYGVKD. The CDR3 has 13 residues. Trimming removed 8 bases from V and 0 bases from J; junction bases left unmatched: 0.

This chain links TRBV6-5 with TRBJ2-7; 7 bases match TRBD2. CDR1 and CDR2 from the germline V gene are MNHEY and SVGAGI. Unmatched junction bases numbered 15, after V lost 6 bases and J lost 7 bases. This CDR3 has 15 amino acids. Here the CDR3 DNA reads TGTGCCAGCAGCAAGACCGGGACTAATTTGTTGGAGCAGTACTTC. Translation gives CASSKTGTNLLEQYF.

With regard to this clone: The junction differs from germline at one of its ends, possibly a read error. This CDR3 reads CVSSSGDFSTSTDTQYF. DNA of the CDR3: TGTGTCAGCAGCTCCGGGGACTTTTCGACTAGCACAGATACGCAGTATTTT. V and J are TRBV11-2 and TRBJ2-3, with D maybe TRBD2 (6 bases). This CDR3 has 17 residues. Germline-derived CDR1 and CDR2 are SGHAT and FQNNGV.

The V call is TRBV5-6, the J call TRBJ2-7; possibly TRBD1 for D (5 bases). Per germline, CDR1 SGHDT and CDR2 YYEEEE. The CDR3 totals 14 residues. V gave up 2 bases and J gave up 0 bases, with 9 bases separating them. The CDR3 sequence is CASSLMTDSYEQYF. The CDR3 DNA follows: TGTGCCAGCAGCTTAATGACAGACTCCTACGAGCAGTACTTC.

The V gene is TRBV4-1, the J gene TRBJ1-1; 8 nucleotides agree with TRBD1. The CDR3 runs 18 residues. V shed 0 bases and J 4 bases; nucleotides not matched to a gene: 13. Looked up from germline, CDR1 is MGHRA and CDR2 is YSYEKL. CDR3 DNA: TGCGCCAGCAGCCAAGATCGACCCTGGACAGGGAAGAGCACTGAAGCTTTCTTT. Translation: CASSQDRPWTGKSTEAFF.

The chain links TRBV27 to TRBJ2-2, with D hard to call. The CDR3 covers 14 residues. Trimming left V 5 bases short and J 2 bases short, with 9 bases between. Germline V gene sequence: CDR1 MNHEY, CDR2 SMNVEV (reference sequence). DNA of the CDR3: TGTGCCAGCAGTCGGATCGTTAACACCGGGGAGCTGTTTTTT. Its protein is CASSRIVNTGELFF.

The rearrangement uses TRBV6-1 and TRBJ1-1; D not resolved. This CDR3 comprises 13 residues. V lost 3 bases and J 1 base, leaving 6 bases between the germline ends. Germline-derived CDR1 and CDR2 are MNHNS and SASEGT. CDR3: CASSDLGNTEAFF. CDR3 sequence (DNA): TGTGCCAGCAGTGACCTAGGGAACACTGAAGCTTTCTTT.

The sample holds a few counts of this clone. The CDR3 reads CASSRTGPIGELFF. CDR3 in DNA: TGTGCCAGCAGTAGGACAGGGCCTATCGGGGAGCTGTTTTTT. V usage is TRBV25-1 and J usage is TRBJ2-2; 8 nucleotides match TRBD1. The CDR3 runs 14 residues. V shed 5 bases, J shed 7 bases, and the junction held 6 bases outside the gene matches. CDR1 and CDR2 from the germline V gene are MGHDK and SYGVNS.

The gene calls are TRBV9 and TRBJ2-2; D is undetermined. Trimming took off 0 bases at V and 2 bases at J, with 5 bases between the two ends. The CDR3 has 14 residues. The germline gives CDR1 SGDLS, CDR2 YYNGEE. The CDR3 loop reads CASSVDPNTGELFF. In DNA, the CDR3 is TGTGCCAGCAGCGTAGACCCTAACACCGGGGAGCTGTTTTTT.

The chain employs TRBV5-4 and TRBJ2-3, with 7 bases that match TRBD1. Germline V gene lookup returns CDR1 SGHNT and CDR2 YYREEE (reference sequence). V lost 4 bases to trimming and J lost 7 bases; unmatched junction nucleotides: 6. The CDR3 contains 13 residues. CDR3 protein: CASSPSRGNTQYF. In DNA form, the CDR3 reads TGTGCCAGCAGCCCATCCAGGGGGAATACGCAGTATTTT.

This chain connects TRBV29-1 to TRBJ2-2; 10 nucleotides align to TRBD2. This CDR3 is built from 15 residues. Germline loops: CDR1 SQVTM, CDR2 ANQGSEA. The J segment lost 10 bases and the V segment lost 1 base, leaving 9 bases of the junction unmatched. CDR3 amino acids: CSVEGSGTSEEELFF. Here the CDR3 DNA reads TGCAGCGTTGAAGGTAGCGGGACTAGCGAGGAGGAGCTGTTTTTT.

The V and J genes are TRBV30 and TRBJ2-5, with a tentative D call TRBD1 (5 bases). Germline V CDR1 and CDR2: GTSNPN, SVGIG (reference sequence). Trimming pared 4 bases from V and 0 bases from J, leaving 9 bases between. This CDR3 comprises 13 residues. CDR3 coding DNA: TGTGCCTGGAATGGGGCGGACCAAGAGACCCAGTACTTC. As protein: CAWNGADQETQYF.

This chain links TRBV27 with TRBJ2-2; no firm D call. The ends were cut back, 2 bases at V and 7 bases at J, with 11 bases in the middle. The CDR3 has 14 residues. Germline V gene lookup returns CDR1 MNHEY and CDR2 SMNVEV (reference sequence). In nucleotides, the CDR3 is TGTGCCAGCAGTTTAACCCCTGGCAGCGGGGAGCTGTTTTTT. As protein: CASSLTPGSGELFF.